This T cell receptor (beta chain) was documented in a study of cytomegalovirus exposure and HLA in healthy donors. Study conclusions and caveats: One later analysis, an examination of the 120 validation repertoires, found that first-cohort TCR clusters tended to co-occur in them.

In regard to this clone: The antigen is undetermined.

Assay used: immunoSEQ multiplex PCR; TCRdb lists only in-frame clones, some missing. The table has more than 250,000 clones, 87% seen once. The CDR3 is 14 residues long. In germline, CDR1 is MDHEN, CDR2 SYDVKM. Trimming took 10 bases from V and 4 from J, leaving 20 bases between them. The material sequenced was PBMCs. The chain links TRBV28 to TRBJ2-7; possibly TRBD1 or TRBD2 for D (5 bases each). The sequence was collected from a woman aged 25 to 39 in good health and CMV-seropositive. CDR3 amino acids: CATRIGTAVYEQYF. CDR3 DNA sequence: TGTGCCACTCGAATCGGGACGGCGGTGTACGAGCAGTACTTC.